One sample yielded the 32 T cell receptor beta chains listed below, sequenced in a study of shared clonotypes between healthy human individuals. Assay used: immunoSEQ multiplex PCR; TCRdb lists only in-frame clones, some missing. The sample has around 720,000 clones; 73% are singletons. Sequencing used memory CD4+ T cells sorted from blood. As for subset: CD45RA-negative fraction. The receptors here all came from a woman aged 25-40 years in good health.

Remarks on this clone: This sample includes further DNA sequences coding for the same CDR3. The chain uses TRBV5-1 and TRBJ2-1; D gene unclear. The germline V and J ends were trimmed by 2 bases and 0 bases, with 6 bases remaining between them. The CDR3 contains 14 residues. Germline assignment: CDR1 SGHRS and CDR2 YFSETQ. The CDR3, as DNA: TGCGCCAGCAGCTTACAGAGCTCCTACAATGAGCAGTTCTTC. Protein product: CASSLQSSYNEQFF.

The chain carries TRBV2 and TRBJ2-2; 7 positions match TRBD2. The CDR3 is 15 amino acids. Trimming removed 8 bases from V and 4 bases from J; junction bases left unmatched: 10. Germline assignment: CDR1 SNHLY and CDR2 FYNNEI. CDR3: CASRRELSSTGELFF. CDR3 DNA sequence: TGTGCCAGCCGGCGGGAGCTCAGTAGCACCGGGGAGCTGTTTTTT. Based on the CDR3 plus reference TRBV2 and TRBJ2-2, the full variable domain is EPEVTQTPSHQVTQMGQEVILRCVPISNHLYFYWYRQILGQKVEFLVSFYNNEISEKSEIFDDQFSVERPDGSNFTLKIRSTKLEDSAMYFCASRRELSSTGELFFGEGSRLTVL.

The CDR3 spells CASSLMGQGLNTEAFF. CDR3 sequence (DNA): TGCGCCAGCAGCTTGATGGGACAGGGACTGAACACTGAAGCTTTCTTT. V and J are TRBV5-1 and TRBJ1-1; 9 bases line up with TRBD1. Looked up from germline, CDR1 is SGHRS and CDR2 is YFSETQ. The CDR3 totals 16 residues. Trimming took 1 base from V and 0 from J; bases not matched to a gene: 4.

Concerning this clone itself: At one end the junction does not follow the germline gene, possibly because of a read error. The chain recombines TRBV11-2 with TRBJ1-4, with 8 nucleotides matching TRBD1. Germline V CDR1 and CDR2: SGHAT, FQNNGV. This CDR3 contains 16 residues. In nucleotides, the CDR3 is TGTGCCAGCAGCCTAGAGAGGACAGGGTTTCGGGAAAAACTGTTTTTT. It translates to CASSLERTGFREKLFF.

The V gene is TRBV7-9, the J gene TRBJ2-1; D is tentatively TRBD1 or TRBD2 (5 bases each). V lost 11 bases and J 5 bases, leaving 16 bases between the germline ends. The CDR3 has 13 residues. The germline CDR1 and CDR2 sequences are SEHNR and FQNEAQ (reference sequence). CDR3 region: CAALRLGDNEQFF. DNA of the CDR3: TGTGCCGCCCTTCGTTTGGGGGACAATGAGCAGTTCTTC.

V is TRBV11-3 and J is TRBJ2-7; 7 bases fit TRBD2. The trim removed 5 bases at V and 4 bases at J, leaving 20 bases unmatched. The CDR3 consists of 18 residues. CDR1 and CDR2 from the germline V gene are SGHNT and YENEEA. In DNA, the CDR3 is TGTGCCAGCAGCCCCCTCCCGTTTAAGCGGGGCTCCTCTTACGAGCAGTACTTC. Its protein is CASSPLPFKRGSSYEQYF.

About this clone itself: The same CDR3 is also encoded by other DNA sequences in this sample. The CDR3 region has the DNA TGCGCCAGCAGCTTGGGGAGTAGCTCCTACAATGAGCAGTTCTTC. It codes for CASSLGSSSYNEQFF. J is TRBJ2-1 and V is TRBV5-1; D is unresolved. V lost 0 bases to trimming and J lost 0 bases, with 7 bases between them. The length of the CDR3 is 15 residues. Germline assignment: CDR1 SGHRS and CDR2 YFSETQ.

The J gene is TRBJ2-7, the V gene TRBV27; D not resolved. CDR3 length: 13 residues. Trimming removed 5 bases at V and 4 bases at J, with 12 bases between. Germline V gives CDR1 MNHEY, CDR2 SMNVEV (reference sequence). CDR3 sequence (DNA): TGTGCCAGCAGTCCGTTGGACCGGTACGAGCAGTACTTC. It is translated as CASSPLDRYEQYF.

The rearrangement links TRBV28 to TRBJ2-2, with 12 bases matching TRBD2. Germline assignment: CDR1 MDHEN and CDR2 SYDVKM. This CDR3 region has 21 residues. V lost 6 bases and J lost 1; bases outside the gene matches: 18. CDR3 sequence: CASSLGPRLTSGSGNTGELFF. In DNA, the CDR3 is TGTGCCAGCAGCCTGGGGCCCAGACTGACTAGCGGGAGCGGGAACACCGGGGAGCTGTTTTTT.

In its sample, this clone was seen a few times. V is TRBV5-1 and J is TRBJ2-5, with 13 nucleotides matching TRBD2. Losses at the gene ends were 2 bases for V and 5 bases for J; bases not matched to a gene: 6. Germline V gene data show CDR1 as SGHRS and CDR2 as YFSETQ. This CDR3 is built from 16 residues. The DNA for the CDR3 is TGCGCCAGCAGCTTCGGACTAGCGGGAGATTGGGAGACCCAGTACTTC. Protein: CASSFGLAGDWETQYF.

This chain joins TRBV30 and TRBJ2-2; the D is unclear. CDR3 size: 14 residues. The V end was cut by 0 bases, the J end by 3 bases, with 8 bases between. Per germline, CDR1 GTSNPN and CDR2 SVGIG (reference sequence). The CDR3 loop is CAWSVLWDTGELFF. As DNA, the CDR3 is TGTGCCTGGAGTGTACTTTGGGACACCGGGGAGCTGTTTTTT.

This clone appeared many times. The chain couples TRBV30 to TRBJ2-2, with D tentatively TRBD2 (5 bases). CDR1 is GTSNPN, CDR2 SVGIG, per germline (reference sequence). The CDR3 length is 15 residues. The V gene lost 2 bases and the J gene lost 0 bases, with 10 bases spanning the gap. CDR3 in amino acids: CAWSHLGANTGELFF. The CDR3 DNA sequence: TGTGCCTGGAGTCACCTCGGGGCGAACACCGGGGAGCTGTTTTTT.

J is TRBJ2-6 and V is TRBV6-6, with D possibly matching TRBD2 (5 bases). The CDR3 covers 16 residues. CDR1 and CDR2 from the germline V gene are MNHNY and SVGAGI (reference sequence). The germline V and J ends were trimmed by 0 bases and 2 bases, with 8 bases remaining between them. The CDR3 region is CASSYSVGAGANVLTF. DNA for the CDR3: TGTGCCAGCAGTTACTCGGTCGGGGCTGGGGCCAACGTCCTGACTTTC.

The V call is TRBV11-2, the J call TRBJ2-3; TRBD2 matches at 9 bases. CDR1 SGHAT and CDR2 FQNNGV come from the germline V gene. CDR3 length equals 15 residues. Trimming at V came to 6 bases and at J to 11 bases, leaving 15 bases not matched to a gene. Written as DNA, the CDR3 is TGTGCCAGCAGTCCCGGAGGCGTTAGCGGGAGAGGGCAGTATTTT. This sequence encodes CASSPGGVSGRGQYF.

The CDR3 loop reads CASSRAGTEETQYF. In nucleotides, the CDR3 is TGCGCCAGCAGCCGGGCCGGGACAGAAGAGACCCAGTACTTC. The rearrangement joins TRBV5-1 to TRBJ2-5, with 7 bases fitting TRBD1. V was clipped by 4 bases and J by 3 bases; unmatched bases: 6. Germline loops: CDR1 SGHRS, CDR2 YFSETQ. The CDR3 runs to 14 residues.

About this clone itself: The sample contains more than one DNA sequence encoding this CDR3. The CDR3 region has the DNA TGTGCCAGCTCCTTGGGACTACAAGAGACCCAGTACTTC. Translating it yields CASSLGLQETQYF. The chain uses TRBV18 and TRBJ2-5; 7 nucleotides line up with TRBD2. The junction had 3 bases not matched to a gene; V was cut back by 6 bases and J by 2 bases. This CDR3 contains 13 residues. CDR1 and CDR2 (germline): KGHSH, LQKENI. The full variable domain, completed using reference TRBV18 and TRBJ2-5, is NAGVMQNPRHLVRRRGQEARLRCSPMKGHSHVYWYRQLPEEGLKFMVYLQKENIIDESGMPKERFSAEFPKEGPSILRIQQVVRGDSAAYFCASSLGLQETQYFGPGTRLLVL.

This clone appeared a single time. The chain has TRBV19 and TRBJ2-4; D is possibly TRBD1 or TRBD2 (5 bases each). V was cut by 6 bases and J by 6 bases, with 9 bases left in between. The CDR3 is 12 residues long. Germline V gives CDR1 LNHDA, CDR2 SQIVND (reference sequence). The CDR3 spells CASRGAGNIQYF. In DNA form, the CDR3 reads TGTGCCAGTAGAGGGGCGGGAAACATTCAGTACTTC. Drawing the rest from reference TRBV19 and TRBJ2-4, the complete variable domain is DGGITQSPKYLFRKEGQNVTLSCEQNLNHDAMYWYRQDPGQGLRLIYYSQIVNDFQKGDIAEGYSVSREKKESFPLTVTSAQKNPTAFYLCASRGAGNIQYFGAGTRLSVL.

This chain joins TRBV28 and TRBJ1-2, with D maybe TRBD1 (6 bases). Trimming stripped 6 bases from V and 2 bases from J, with 13 bases between. Per the germline V gene, CDR1 is MDHEN and CDR2 is SYDVKM. This CDR3 has 14 residues. The CDR3 region is CASRKPGDNYGYTF. The CDR3 region has the DNA TGTGCCAGCAGGAAACCAGGGGACAACTATGGCTACACCTTC.

The chain carries TRBV6-1 and TRBJ1-2; unclear D gene. V lost 2 bases and J lost 6, with 13 bases in between. Per the germline V gene, CDR1 is MNHNS and CDR2 is SASEGT. The length of the CDR3 is 14 residues. The CDR3 DNA reads TGTGCCAGCAGTGAAACTCGGGGAGTGGATGGCTACACCTTC. Amino acid sequence: CASSETRGVDGYTF.

The chain joins TRBV2 to TRBJ1-4, with 7 bases matching TRBD1. V shed 7 bases and J 7 bases; nucleotides not matched to a gene: 12. Per germline, CDR1 SNHLY and CDR2 FYNNEI. CDR3 length: 15 amino acids. CDR3 protein: CASTRQGVVFEKLFF. Written as DNA, the CDR3 is TGTGCCAGCACTCGACAGGGTGTCGTTTTTGAAAAACTGTTTTTT.

This clone was seen more than once but under ten times. The chain employs TRBV7-9 and TRBJ1-2; 8 positions match TRBD1. CDR1 SEHNR and CDR2 FQNEAQ come from the germline V gene (reference sequence). With 2 bases clipped from V and 2 bases from J, the junction kept 4 bases outside the gene matches. This CDR3 has 15 residues. The CDR3 protein is CASSLFGQGNYGYTF. The DNA for the CDR3 is TGTGCCAGCAGCTTATTCGGACAGGGAAACTATGGCTACACCTTC.

J is TRBJ1-5 and V is TRBV30; weak D call: TRBD1 (6 bases). V lost 1 base to trimming and J lost 2 bases, with 6 bases between them. CDR1 and CDR2 from the germline V gene are GTSNPN and SVGIG (reference sequence). The CDR3 totals 13 residues. The CDR3 nucleotides read TGTGCCTGGAGTGGGGGGCGCAATCAGCCCCAGCATTTT. This codes for CAWSGGRNQPQHF.

The V gene is TRBV28, the J gene TRBJ1-5; 8 nucleotides line up with TRBD1. Germline V gene lookup returns CDR1 MDHEN and CDR2 SYDVKM. CDR3 length equals 16 residues. The V segment lost 6 bases and the J segment 1 base; nucleotides outside the gene matches: 8. CDR3 amino acids: CASRDETGVSNQPQHF. CDR3 nucleotides: TGTGCCAGCAGAGATGAGACAGGGGTAAGCAATCAGCCCCAGCATTTT.

This clone was counted between two and nine times. The chain has TRBV5-1 and TRBJ2-2; D is unresolved. The CDR3 length is 16 residues. Germline V gives CDR1 SGHRS, CDR2 YFSETQ. Trimming took 0 bases from V and 4 from J, leaving 13 bases between them. The CDR3 coding sequence is TGCGCCAGCAGCTTGGGGCAGGCAGGTGTCACCGGGGAGCTGTTTTTT. This sequence encodes CASSLGQAGVTGELFF.

The V and J genes are TRBV5-8 and TRBJ2-6, with a possible D match to TRBD1 (5 bases). The germline V and J ends were trimmed by 0 bases and 0 bases, with 7 bases remaining between them. The germline V gene has CDR1 SGHTS and CDR2 YDEGEE. The CDR3 covers 16 residues. The CDR3 coding sequence is TGTGCCAGCAGCTTGGGTGACAGCTCTGGGGCCAACGTCCTGACTTTC. It is translated as CASSLGDSSGANVLTF.

The gene calls are TRBV28 and TRBJ1-2; D perhaps matches TRBD1 (5 bases). There are 14 residues in the CDR3. Germline-derived CDR1 and CDR2 are MDHEN and SYDVKM. Trimming shortened V by 6 bases and J by 4 bases, and 15 bases separated the two germline ends. As DNA, the CDR3 is TGTGCCAGCAGCCTTGACAGAGGTACCTATGGCTACACCTTC. This encodes CASSLDRGTYGYTF.

The chain uses TRBV11-2 and TRBJ2-2; 9 nucleotides agree with TRBD2. The CDR3 totals 16 residues. Trimming at V came to 3 bases and at J to 8 bases, leaving 10 bases not matched to a gene. CDR1 and CDR2 from the germline V gene are SGHAT and FQNNGV. The CDR3 DNA follows: TGTGCCAGCAGCTTTTTAGCGGGAGCTAAACCGGGGGAGCTGTTTTTT. This encodes CASSFLAGAKPGELFF.

This clone occurred a few times. The V and J genes are TRBV10-1 and TRBJ1-1; maybe TRBD1 (5 bases). CDR1 and CDR2 from the germline V gene are WNHNN and SYGVQD (reference sequence). V was clipped by 10 bases and J by 1 base, with 13 bases between them. The CDR3 loop spans 13 amino acids. The CDR3 nucleotides are TGCGCCACCCAGGGAGGATGGAACACTGAAGCTTTCTTT. It specifies CATQGGWNTEAFF.

This chain connects TRBV6-4 to TRBJ2-5, with a tentative D call TRBD1 (6 bases). The CDR3 spans 15 residues. V shed 6 bases and J shed 0 bases, with 14 bases lying between them. Germline assignment: CDR1 MRHNA and CDR2 SNTAGT. The CDR3 loop reads CASSPGASYQETQYF. The CDR3 DNA reads as TGTGCCAGCAGCCCAGGGGCTTCCTACCAAGAGACCCAGTACTTC.

Only a few counts were recorded for this clone. CDR3: CASSFRSSYEQYF. The CDR3 coding sequence is TGTGCCAGCAGTTTCAGGAGTAGTTACGAGCAGTACTTC. The chain uses TRBV27 and TRBJ2-7; no reliable D call. The V end was cut by 3 bases, the J end by 4 bases, with 10 bases between. The CDR3 is 13 amino acids. The germline V gene has CDR1 MNHEY and CDR2 SMNVEV (reference sequence).

This CDR3 reads CASSYLGLAVEQYF. The CDR3 DNA reads as TGTGCCAGCAGCTACCTCGGACTAGCGGTCGAGCAGTACTTC. The J gene is TRBJ2-7, the V gene TRBV11-2; 10 bases match TRBD2. The trim removed 4 bases at V and 6 bases at J, leaving 6 bases unmatched. CDR1 SGHAT and CDR2 FQNNGV come from the germline V gene. This CDR3 has 14 residues.

The chain combines TRBV6-5 with TRBJ2-7, with D possibly being TRBD1 (5 bases). Trimming removed 4 bases at V and 2 bases at J, with 12 bases between. CDR3 length: 14 amino acids. CDR1 is MNHEY and CDR2 is SVGAGI in the germline V gene. CDR3 in DNA: TGTGCCAGCAGTTCTAACACAGGCACCTACGAGCAGTACTTC. Amino acids: CASSSNTGTYEQYF.